A single sample gave rise to the 13 T cell receptor beta chains below, sequenced in a study of T cell repertoires in cytomegalovirus infection. TCRdb processed the reads anew with MiXCR; each CDR3 protein has one entry. The sample holds 150,000 to 180,000 distinct CDR3 sequences, about 25% seen once. The sample was PBMCs. These receptors were obtained from a human donor in good health (CMV status not recorded). Some clones in this sample may be carry-over from other donors' samples.

This clonotype has more than one count but fewer than ten. J is TRBJ1-1 and V is TRBV6-6; D gene ambiguous. The CDR3 extends over 12 amino acids. The germline V and J ends were trimmed by 8 bases and 4 bases, with 11 bases remaining between them. In germline, CDR1 is MNHNY, CDR2 SVGAGI (reference sequence). This CDR3 reads CASDEDTTEAFF. The CDR3 bases are TGTGCCAGCGATGAGGATACCACTGAAGCTTTCTTT.

There are a few counts of this clonotype. This chain links TRBV28 with TRBJ1-5; no reliable D call. The CDR3 runs to 13 residues. The ends were cut back, 2 bases at V and 4 bases at J, with 6 bases in the middle. CDR1 and CDR2 from the germline V gene are MDHEN and SYDVKM. CDR3 DNA: TGTGCCAGCAGTTTAAGTCGAAATCAGCCCCAGCATTTT. This encodes CASSLSRNQPQHF.

There are a few counts of this clonotype. This rearrangement joins TRBV7-3 to TRBJ1-1, with D perhaps TRBD1 (5 bases). The germline V gene has CDR1 SGHTA and CDR2 FQGTGA. Deletions cut 6 bases from V and 5 bases from J, with 16 bases between. There are 14 residues in the CDR3. In nucleotides, the CDR3 is TGTGCCAGCAGATACGACAGCTATTCGACTGAAGCTTTCTTT. Translation gives CASRYDSYSTEAFF.

This clonotype was seen more than once but under ten times. The rearrangement joins TRBV2 to TRBJ2-7; D may match TRBD1 or TRBD2 (5 bases each). The V gene lost 2 bases and the J gene lost 2 bases, with 10 bases spanning the gap. Germline lookup yields CDR1 SNHLY and CDR2 FYNNEI. The CDR3 runs to 14 residues. The CDR3 is CASSESWGPYEQYF. The DNA for the CDR3 is TGTGCCAGCAGTGAAAGCTGGGGACCCTACGAGCAGTACTTC.

This clonotype has a count of ten or more. V and J are TRBV7-2 and TRBJ1-2, with D possibly TRBD1 on 5 matching bases. Per the germline V gene, CDR1 is SGHTA and CDR2 is FQGNSA. CDR3 size: 15 residues. V dropped 5 bases and J dropped 6 bases, with 19 bases sitting between them. The CDR3 coding sequence is TGTGCCAGCAGCCAACTTGTGTTTGGGGGAGATGGCTACACCTTC. Translation: CASSQLVFGGDGYTF.

The rearrangement links TRBV24-1 to TRBJ1-2, with D tentatively TRBD1 (5 bases). CDR3 length equals 15 residues. V lost 3 bases and J 6 bases, leaving 16 bases between the germline ends. Germline CDR1 and CDR2: KGHDR and SFDVKD. CDR3 sequence (DNA): TGTGCCACCAGTGATCCCAATGGTCGGGGGAATGGCTACACCTTC. This translates into CATSDPNGRGNGYTF.

The rearrangement joins TRBV12-3 or TRBV12-4 to TRBJ2-1, with TRBD1 as a possible D gene (6 bases). V lost 5 bases to trimming and J lost 0 bases, with 11 bases between them. The CDR3 is made up of 15 amino acids. CDR3 sequence reads: CASSRQDNSYNEQFF. Here the CDR3 DNA reads TGTGCCAGCAGTAGACAGGATAACTCCTACAATGAGCAGTTCTTC.

This clonotype was seen only a few times. V is TRBV28 and J is TRBJ2-1, with 7 bases identical to TRBD2. V gave up 9 bases and J gave up 7 bases; unmatched junction bases: 21. This CDR3 has 17 residues. Germline CDR1 reads MDHEN; CDR2 reads SYDVKM. The CDR3 bases are TGTGCCAGTCACCGGGACTACCCAAGTAGGCAGGTGAATGAGCAGTTCTTC. Translation gives CASHRDYPSRQVNEQFF.

This clonotype was seen a handful of times. This rearrangement joins TRBV28 to TRBJ1-5; TRBD1 aligns across 9 bases. Per the germline V gene, CDR1 is MDHEN and CDR2 is SYDVKM. There are 15 residues in the CDR3. Unmatched junction bases numbered 8, after V lost 6 bases and J lost 5 bases. The CDR3 coding sequence is TGTGCCAGCAGAAACCCGGGACAGGGATATCAGCCCCAGCATTTT. Residues: CASRNPGQGYQPQHF.

This chain uses TRBV5-1 with TRBJ1-5; maybe TRBD1 (5 bases). V lost 5 bases and J lost 5, with 14 bases in between. Germline values: CDR1 SGHRS, CDR2 YFSETQ. There are 14 residues in the CDR3. CDR3 residues: CASSIGQGDQPQHF. DNA for the CDR3: TGCGCCAGCAGTATAGGGCAGGGCGATCAGCCCCAGCATTTT. The entire variable domain, with the rest obtained from reference TRBV5-1 and TRBJ1-5, is as follows: KAGVTQTPRYLIKTRGQQVTLSCSPISGHRSVSWYQQTPGQGLQFLFEYFSETQRNKGNFPGRFSGRQFSNSRSEMNVSTLELGDSALYLCASSIGQGDQPQHFGDGTRLSIL.

The V and J genes are TRBV7-9 and TRBJ1-2; D not certain. V was clipped by 1 base and J by 8 bases, with 14 bases between them. Germline CDR1 and CDR2: SEHNR and FQNEAQ (reference sequence). This CDR3 comprises 14 residues. CDR3 DNA sequence: TGTGCCAGCAGCTTAGGGGGAACAGCTAGCGGCTACACCTTC. Its protein product is CASSLGGTASGYTF. The complete variable domain, with remaining parts taken from reference TRBV7-9 and TRBJ1-2, reads DTGVSQNPRHKITKRGQNVTFRCDPISEHNRLYWYRQTLGQGPEFLTYFQNEAQLEKSRLLSDRFSAERPKGSFSTLEIQRTEQGDSAMYLCASSLGGTASGYTFGSGTRLTVV.

The J gene is TRBJ2-3, the V gene TRBV28; 14 bases align to TRBD2. With 2 bases clipped from V and 7 bases from J, the junction kept 8 bases outside the gene matches. The germline V gene has CDR1 MDHEN and CDR2 SYDVKM. This CDR3 has 17 residues. The DNA for the CDR3 is TGTGCCAGCAGTTTAGCCGGACTAGCGGGAGGATGGAATACGCAGTATTTT. This sequence encodes CASSLAGLAGGWNTQYF.

This clonotype was found many times. V usage is TRBV7-2 and J usage is TRBJ2-1; 9 nucleotides agree with TRBD2. V shed 8 bases, J shed 4 bases, and the junction held 9 bases outside the gene matches. Germline V gene data show CDR1 as SGHTA and CDR2 as FQGNSA. There are 15 residues in the CDR3. In DNA, the CDR3 is TGTGCCAGCGGTAGCGGGAGATCCCCTTACAATGAGCAGTTCTTC. This sequence encodes CASGSGRSPYNEQFF.